The 5 T cell receptor beta chains below were found in one sample sequenced in a study of blood T cells in healthy people across ages. The use of a sample-barcoded 5' primer and a J-beta primer mix characterized a second PCR of roughly 7 to 12 cycles. MiXCR, applied by TCRdb to the 5' RACE reads, yields one record per CDR3 protein. The sample yields about 800,000 distinct CDR3 sequences, 58% seen once. Sequencing input: blood. The receptors were sampled from a man aged 30-40 years in good health.

The chain has TRBV25-1 and TRBJ1-3, with D perhaps matching TRBD1 (6 bases). Germline CDR1 and CDR2: MGHDK and SYGVNS. V was cut by 3 bases and J by 3 bases, with 9 bases left in between. The CDR3 runs to 14 residues. The CDR3 reads CASSENRDGNTIYF. The CDR3 DNA sequence: TGTGCCAGCAGTGAGAACAGGGATGGAAACACCATATATTTT.

To note about this clonotype: A junction boundary mismatches the germline segment, possibly from a read error. This sequence joins TRBV20-1 and TRBJ1-2; D is uncertain. Germline assignment: CDR1 DFQATT and CDR2 SNEGSKA (reference sequence). This CDR3 has 11 amino acids. CDR3 protein: CSGRENYGYTF. Written as DNA, the CDR3 is TGTAGCGGCCGGGAGAACTATGGCTACACCTTC.

V gene TRBV11-2 combines with J gene TRBJ1-2; tentatively, D is TRBD1 (5 bases). This CDR3 spans 15 amino acids. Per germline, CDR1 SGHAT and CDR2 FQNNGV. V dropped 3 bases and J dropped 4 bases, with 15 bases sitting between them. CDR3 amino acids: CASSLSSQGSYGYTF. The CDR3 nucleotides are TGTGCCAGCAGCTTGTCCAGCCAGGGATCCTATGGCTACACCTTC.

Only a few counts were recorded for this clonotype. This rearrangement joins TRBV29-1 to TRBJ2-5; tentatively, D is TRBD1 (6 bases). The V and J ends lost 6 bases and 11 bases respectively, with 19 bases between them. Looked up from germline, CDR1 is SQVTM and CDR2 is ANQGSEA. The CDR3 runs to 12 residues. CDR3 bases: TGCAGCGTAGGACAGAACTTAGGGGAGCAGTACTTC. Residues: CSVGQNLGEQYF.

This chain joins TRBV20-1 and TRBJ1-1, with D tentatively TRBD1 (5 bases). Germline V CDR1 and CDR2: DFQATT, SNEGSKA (reference sequence). The V end was cut by 4 bases, the J end by 0 bases, with 12 bases between. The CDR3 extends over 14 amino acids. CDR3 in amino acids: CSAKDSSLNTEAFF. For the CDR3, the DNA is TGCAGTGCTAAAGACAGTTCCCTGAACACTGAAGCTTTCTTT.